The source of this T cell receptor (beta chain) is a study of cytomegalovirus exposure and HLA in healthy donors. At the level of the study: One earlier analysis, a look at 150 million to 200 million T cells, found some 100 million unique TCR beta sequences. Early released data had tens of millions of unique TCRs, all coming from HLA-typed donors. Study observations and caveats: When analyzed later, the rates of TCR association showed variation by HLA locus, with DRB1 the most and HLA-C the fewest. The authors listed 180 or so TCR beta chains as cytomegalovirus-associated.

Trimming shortened V by 5 bases and J by 3 bases, and 14 bases separated the two germline ends. The CDR3 runs 15 residues. Germline V gene lookup returns CDR1 SNHLY and CDR2 FYNNEI. With 60 Vbeta and 13 Jbeta primers, the PCR was carried out. Sequencing used immunoSEQ multiplex PCR; TCRdb keeps in-frame clones, though not all of them. The sample contains about 170,000 clones, 76% of which appear only once. With respect to this clone: The antigen is unknown.

The chain is built from TRBV2 and TRBJ2-1; D is perhaps TRBD2 (6 bases). Sequences were obtained from PBMCs. The receptor comes from a female donor in good health and CMV-seronegative. CDR3 sequence (DNA): TGTGCCAGCAGTTACGGACTAACCGGCTACAATGAGCAGTTCTTC. Its protein product is CASSYGLTGYNEQFF.